A selection of T cell receptor beta chains follows, all from one sample in a study of blood T cell repertoires in COVID-19. Sequencing used immunoSEQ multiplex PCR; TCRdb keeps in-frame clones, though not all of them. The sample has about 300,000 clones; 88% are singletons. The sequenced material came from peripheral blood. The receptors were sampled from a woman younger than 45 who had recovered from COVID-19. CDR3s include the opening cysteine and the closing phenylalanine or tryptophan. D genes are given only for firm matches. The size field is filled for only some rows; it gives once, few, many or a size class.

TGTGCCAGCAATAAAGGGGATCAGCCCCAGCATTTT | CASNKGDQPQHF | TRBV12-3/TRBV12-4 | - | TRBJ1-5 | -
TGTGCCAGCAGCCGTAGACGGGGAAGCTCTGGAAACACCATATATTTT | CASSRRRGSSGNTIYF | TRBV5-7 | - | TRBJ1-3 | -
TGTGCCAGCAGCCAACTCACTAGCACAGATACGCAGTATTTT | CASSQLTSTDTQYF | TRBV14 | - | TRBJ2-3 | -
TGTGCCATCAGTGAATTTACAGGGGGCATTTACGGCTACACCTTC | CAISEFTGGIYGYTF | TRBV10-3 | - | TRBJ1-2 | TRBD1
TGCGCCAGCAGCTTGGGGACAGCAAACTACGAGCAGTACTTC | CASSLGTANYEQYF | TRBV5-1 | - | TRBJ2-7 | -
TGTGCCAGCAGTTCCTTCACTGGTGGCTACACCTTC | CASSSFTGGYTF | TRBV6-2/TRBV6-3 | - | TRBJ1-2 | -
TGTGCCAGCAGCCAAGACAGAGTGAACACCGGGGAGCTGTTTTTT | CASSQDRVNTGELFF | TRBV6-4 | - | TRBJ2-2 | -
TGTGCCAGCACCCCTACAGGATCCGGGGCCAACGTCCTGACTTTC | CASTPTGSGANVLTF | TRBV5-5 | - | TRBJ2-6 | -
TGTGCCAGCAGCTGGGGACAGGGCAAAGGCTATGGCTACACCTTC | CASSWGQGKGYGYTF | TRBV13 | - | TRBJ1-2 | TRBD1
TGTGCCAGCAGCTTTAGCGGGCAAGAGACCCAGTACTTC | CASSFSGQETQYF | TRBV5-6 | - | TRBJ2-5 | TRBD2
TGTGCCAGCAGCTCCCGGACTCGAAGCAATGAGCAGTTCTTC | CASSSRTRSNEQFF | TRBV11-3 | few | TRBJ2-1 | -
TGTGCCAGCAGCTCCGCAGGGGGGCCCACCTCTGGAAACACCATATATTTT | CASSSAGGPTSGNTIYF | TRBV28 | few | TRBJ1-3 | TRBD1
TGCAGCGTTGGTAGCGGGGAGGTGTGGGATACGCAGTATTTT | CSVGSGEVWDTQYF | TRBV29-1 | - | TRBJ2-3 | TRBD2
TGTGCCAGCAGCAGGGGCCCGGCCGGAGACACCATATATTTT | CASSRGPAGDTIYF | TRBV11-2 | - | TRBJ1-3 | -
TGTGCCAGCAGCCCCAGACCCGTAGGCGAAGGGCAGGGCGGGGAGCTGTTTTTT | CASSPRPVGEGQGGELFF | TRBV11-2 | - | TRBJ2-2 | -
TGTGCCAGCAGGCTGACAGCCTCCTACGAGCAGTACTTC | CASRLTASYEQYF | TRBV6-5 | - | TRBJ2-7 | -
TGTGCCAGCAGCCCCAGGGGCAACACTGAAGCTTTCTTT | CASSPRGNTEAFF | TRBV2 | - | TRBJ1-1 | -
TGTGCCAGCAGCTTAGCAGGGGGACTCACCGGGGAGCTGTTTTTT | CASSLAGGLTGELFF | TRBV11-3 | - | TRBJ2-2 | -
TGCGCCAGCAGCTTAAGGTCCGCAGGGAACACTGAAGCTTTCTTT | CASSLRSAGNTEAFF | TRBV5-1 | - | TRBJ1-1 | -
TGTGCCAGCAGCTCGAATCGTCAGGGCGATACGCAGTATTTT | CASSSNRQGDTQYF | TRBV9 | - | TRBJ2-3 | -
TGTGCCAGCAGCCCCTTCCTTGGGACAGGGGGGGCTTCTAGCTATGGCTACACCTTC | CASSPFLGTGGASSYGYTF | TRBV14 | - | TRBJ1-2 | TRBD1
TGCGCCAGCAGCTTGGCTCCGGGACAGGGGTACGAGCAGTACTTC | CASSLAPGQGYEQYF | TRBV5-1 | - | TRBJ2-7 | TRBD1
TGCGCCAGCAGCCAGGGTAGCGGAGGCACATCTCGGGTAAGCTACAATGAGCAGTTCTTC | CASSQGSGGTSRVSYNEQFF | TRBV4-1 | - | TRBJ2-1 | -
TGTGCCAGCAGTTACACCTTAGCGGGGGGCACAGATACGCAGTATTTT | CASSYTLAGGTDTQYF | TRBV6-5 | - | TRBJ2-3 | TRBD2
TGTGCCACCAGTGACTCAGCAGGGTCTTACGGCTACAATGAGCAGTTCTTC | CATSDSAGSYGYNEQFF | TRBV24-1 | - | TRBJ2-1 | -
TGTGCCAGCAGGAGAGCGGGGGGCGGAGCCGGTGAGCAGTTCTTC | CASRRAGGGAGEQFF | TRBV3-1/TRBV3-2 | - | TRBJ2-1 | TRBD2
TGTGCCAGCAAGACAGGGGGCTACGAGCAGTACTTC | CASKTGGYEQYF | TRBV12-3/TRBV12-4 | - | TRBJ2-7 | TRBD1
TGCAGCGTTGAAGATCCTTTCACGCGTGGCTACACCTTC | CSVEDPFTRGYTF | TRBV29-1 | - | TRBJ1-2 | -
TGTGCCAGCAGCTCTGGTCCTACTAGGGATCAGCCCCAGCATTTT | CASSSGPTRDQPQHF | TRBV6-2/TRBV6-3 | - | TRBJ1-5 | -
TGTGCCAGCAGCTTGACAGGGTCGGCCTACAATGAGCAGTTCTTC | CASSLTGSAYNEQFF | TRBV28 | - | TRBJ2-1 | TRBD1
TGTGCCAGCAGTGCAGGGTTGTACAATCAGCCCCAGCATTTT | CASSAGLYNQPQHF | TRBV2 | - | TRBJ1-5 | -
TGTGCCACCAGCAGAGATCGACACCAGGGTGAAAAACTGTTTTTT | CATSRDRHQGEKLFF | TRBV15 | - | TRBJ1-4 | -
TGTGCCAGCAGTGAATGGTTCATTACTCCTCCGGGGGCTTTCTTT | CASSEWFITPPGAFF | TRBV6-1 | - | TRBJ1-1 | -
TGTGCCAGCAGCCCAGGCGGGGAATACGAGCAGTACTTC | CASSPGGEYEQYF | TRBV3-1/TRBV3-2 | - | TRBJ2-7 | -
TGTGCCAGCAGCCCCCGGGTGAGTGAAGCTTTCTTT | CASSPRVSEAFF | TRBV7-2 | - | TRBJ1-1 | -
TGTGCCAGCAGCTTCGGGGGTTTCTCCCCAACTAATGAAAAACTGTTTTTT | CASSFGGFSPTNEKLFF | TRBV5-6 | - | TRBJ1-4 | -
TGTGCCAGCAGCTTGTTGGCCGGAGTCGACACTGAAGCTTTCTTT | CASSLLAGVDTEAFF | TRBV5-5 | - | TRBJ1-1 | -
TGTGCCAGCAGCCTGGACAGGGGATCCTACAATGAGCAGTTCTTC | CASSLDRGSYNEQFF | TRBV11-2 | - | TRBJ2-1 | TRBD1
TGTGCCAGCAGCCGAACCGGGACAGGGGGAGAGACCCAGTACTTC | CASSRTGTGGETQYF | TRBV9 | - | TRBJ2-5 | TRBD1
TGTGCCAGTAGTGAACAGGGGTCCTATAATTCACCCCTCCACTTT | CASSEQGSYNSPLHF | TRBV19 | - | TRBJ1-6 | TRBD1
TGTGCCAGCAGCTTGGAGTCGGGGACTGAAGCTTTCTTT | CASSLESGTEAFF | TRBV7-8 | - | TRBJ1-1 | -
TGTGCCAGCAGCCAAAATTTGCTAGCGGGGAGGGATACGCAGTATTTT | CASSQNLLAGRDTQYF | TRBV4-2 | - | TRBJ2-3 | TRBD2
TGTGCCAGCAGTTTAGCGAAATCGGGTGAGCAGTTCTTC | CASSLAKSGEQFF | TRBV12-3/TRBV12-4 | - | TRBJ2-1 | -
TGTGCCACGAGGAACCCCTTGAACACTGAAGCTTTCTTT | CATRNPLNTEAFF | TRBV19 | - | TRBJ1-1 | -
TGCGCCAGCAGCTGGGGAGCGGGACCCACAGATACGCAGTATTTT | CASSWGAGPTDTQYF | TRBV5-1 | - | TRBJ2-3 | TRBD2
TGCGCCAGCAGCCAAGGTCAGGGCCAAGCCTACGAGCAGTACTTC | CASSQGQGQAYEQYF | TRBV4-1 | - | TRBJ2-7 | -
TGCGCCAGTGCCCGGGTTAATGAAAAACTGTTTTTT | CASARVNEKLFF | TRBV5-1 | - | TRBJ1-4 | -
TGTGCCAGCAGCCCGCTTAGCGGGGTAAGCACAGATACGCAGTATTTT | CASSPLSGVSTDTQYF | TRBV7-9 | - | TRBJ2-3 | TRBD2
TGTGCCAGCAGTTTGGGGGGGCTCTCTGGAAACACCATATATTTT | CASSLGGLSGNTIYF | TRBV27 | - | TRBJ1-3 | -
TGTGCCAGCCTACTCTTTGGGGGGAGTACAGATACGCAGTATTTT | CASLLFGGSTDTQYF | TRBV2 | - | TRBJ2-3 | -
TGTGCCAGCAGAACCGAAGGGGGCACAGATACGCAGTATTTT | CASRTEGGTDTQYF | TRBV28 | - | TRBJ2-3 | -
TGTGCCAGTAGTACCTACAGAGAAAATCAGCCCCAGCATTTT | CASSTYRENQPQHF | TRBV19 | - | TRBJ1-5 | -
TGTGCCAGTAGTAGACAAGCTAATCAGCCCCAGCATTTT | CASSRQANQPQHF | TRBV19 | - | TRBJ1-5 | -
TGTGCCAGTAAGAAGAGACTCCTGAACACTGAAGCTTTCTTT | CASKKRLLNTEAFF | TRBV19 | once | TRBJ1-1 | -
TGTGCCAGCAGTGATGAGTACAGCTCCTACAATGAGCAGTTCTTC | CASSDEYSSYNEQFF | TRBV6-4 | - | TRBJ2-1 | -
TGTGCCAGCAGGGGGGCAGGGAACTATGGCTACACCTTC | CASRGAGNYGYTF | TRBV9 | - | TRBJ1-2 | -
TGTGCCAGCGGCCCGGGTGGCCTCGTAAACTATGGCTACACCTTC | CASGPGGLVNYGYTF | TRBV6-5 | - | TRBJ1-2 | -
TGTGCCAGCAGTTACCCCACTTCGACCCAGTACTTC | CASSYPTSTQYF | TRBV6-2/TRBV6-3 | - | TRBJ2-5 | -